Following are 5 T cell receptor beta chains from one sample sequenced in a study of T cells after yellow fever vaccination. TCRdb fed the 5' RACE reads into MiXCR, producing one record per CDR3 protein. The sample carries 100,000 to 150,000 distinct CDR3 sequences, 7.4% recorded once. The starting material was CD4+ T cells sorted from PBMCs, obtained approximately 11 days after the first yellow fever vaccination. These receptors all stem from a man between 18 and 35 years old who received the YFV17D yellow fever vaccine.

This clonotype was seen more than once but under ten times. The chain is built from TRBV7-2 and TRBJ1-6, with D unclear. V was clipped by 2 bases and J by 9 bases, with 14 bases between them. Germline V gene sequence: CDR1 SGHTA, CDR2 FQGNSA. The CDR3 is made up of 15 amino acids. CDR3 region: CASSLQTPEFSPLHF. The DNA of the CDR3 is TGTGCCAGCAGCTTACAGACACCGGAGTTTTCACCCCTCCACTTT.

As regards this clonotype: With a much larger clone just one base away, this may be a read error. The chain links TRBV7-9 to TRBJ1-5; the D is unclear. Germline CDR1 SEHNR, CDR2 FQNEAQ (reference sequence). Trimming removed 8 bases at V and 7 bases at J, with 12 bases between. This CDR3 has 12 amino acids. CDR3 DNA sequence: TGTGCCAGCGGTGTCAACAAACAGCCCCAGCATTTT. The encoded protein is CASGVNKQPQHF.

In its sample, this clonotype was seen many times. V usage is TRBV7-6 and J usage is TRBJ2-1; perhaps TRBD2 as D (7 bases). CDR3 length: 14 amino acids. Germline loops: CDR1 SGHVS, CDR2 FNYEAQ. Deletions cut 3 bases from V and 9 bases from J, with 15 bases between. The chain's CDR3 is CASSLGGQRGEQFF. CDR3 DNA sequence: TGTGCCAGCAGCTTGGGGGGGCAGCGGGGTGAGCAGTTCTTC.

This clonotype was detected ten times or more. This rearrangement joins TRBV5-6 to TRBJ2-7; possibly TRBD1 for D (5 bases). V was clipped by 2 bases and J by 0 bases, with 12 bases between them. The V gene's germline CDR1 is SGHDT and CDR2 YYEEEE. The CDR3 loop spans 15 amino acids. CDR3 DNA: TGTGCCAGCAGCTTCGCAGGGCCGAGCTCCTACGAGCAGTACTTC. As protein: CASSFAGPSSYEQYF.

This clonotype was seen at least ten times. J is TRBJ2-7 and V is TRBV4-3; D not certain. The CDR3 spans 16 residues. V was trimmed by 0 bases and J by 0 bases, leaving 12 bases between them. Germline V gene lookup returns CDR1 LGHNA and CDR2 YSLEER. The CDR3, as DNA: TGCGCCAGCAGCCAAGATACGAGGTTCAGCTCCTACGAGCAGTACTTC. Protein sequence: CASSQDTRFSSYEQYF.